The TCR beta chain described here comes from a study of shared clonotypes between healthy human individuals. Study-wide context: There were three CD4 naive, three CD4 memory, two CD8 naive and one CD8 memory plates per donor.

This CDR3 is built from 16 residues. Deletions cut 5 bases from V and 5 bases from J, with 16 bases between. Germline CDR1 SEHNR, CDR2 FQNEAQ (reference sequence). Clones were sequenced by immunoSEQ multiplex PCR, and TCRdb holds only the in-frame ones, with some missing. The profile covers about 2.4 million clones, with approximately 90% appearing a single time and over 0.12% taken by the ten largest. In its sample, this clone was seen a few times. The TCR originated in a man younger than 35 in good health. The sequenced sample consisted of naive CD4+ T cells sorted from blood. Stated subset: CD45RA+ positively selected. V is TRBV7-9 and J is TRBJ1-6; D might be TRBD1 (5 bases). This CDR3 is CASSPRRGADNSPLHF. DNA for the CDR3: TGTGCCAGCAGCCCCCGCCGGGGCGCGGATAATTCACCCCTCCACTTT. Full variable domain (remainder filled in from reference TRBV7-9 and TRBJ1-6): DTGVSQNPRHKITKRGQNVTFRCDPISEHNRLYWYRQTLGQGPEFLTYFQNEAQLEKSRLLSDRFSAERPKGSFSTLEIQRTEQGDSAMYLCASSPRRGADNSPLHFGNGTRLTVT.